The 17 T cell receptor beta chains listed next were all sequenced from one sample in a study of blood T cell repertoires in COVID-19. Assay: immunoSEQ multiplex PCR; the TCRdb copy retains only in-frame clones and omits some. This table holds 250,000 to 300,000 clones, roughly 85% found once. The sequenced sample was peripheral blood. Source of these receptors: a young woman with active or convalescent COVID-19.

This chain uses TRBV5-6 with TRBJ2-5, with a tentative D call TRBD2 (6 bases). V was trimmed by 0 bases and J by 3 bases, leaving 9 bases between them. There are 14 residues in the CDR3. CDR1 and CDR2 (germline): SGHDT, YYEEEE. The CDR3 region is CASSLAGDEETQYF. CDR3 coding DNA: TGTGCCAGCAGCTTGGCGGGGGACGAAGAGACCCAGTACTTC.

This chain joins TRBV24-1 and TRBJ2-5; D is perhaps TRBD2 (7 bases). V was trimmed by 3 bases and J by 5 bases, leaving 15 bases between them. The CDR3 loop spans 15 amino acids. Per germline, CDR1 KGHDR and CDR2 SFDVKD. The CDR3 region is CATSDPTGGAETQYF. The CDR3 region has the DNA TGTGCCACCAGTGATCCGACTGGGGGGGCCGAGACCCAGTACTTC.

This chain joins TRBV6-2 or TRBV6-3 and TRBJ2-7, with D possibly matching TRBD1 (5 bases). The CDR3 totals 12 residues. Germline-derived CDR1 and CDR2 are MNHEY and SVGEGT. Deletions cut 5 bases from V and 12 bases from J, with 17 bases between. Here the CDR3 DNA reads TGTGCCAGCAGTCTTTGGGGCCAGACGTTGTACTTC. It is translated as CASSLWGQTLYF.

This clone was picked up one time. The rearrangement links TRBV28 to TRBJ2-3; 7 positions match TRBD2. After removal of 6 bases from V and 1 base from J, the junction contained 7 bases not matched to a gene. The CDR3 length is 15 residues. Germline V gene sequence: CDR1 MDHEN, CDR2 SYDVKM. The DNA of the CDR3 is TGTGCCAGCAGCGAAACGGGGGGTCGCACAGATACGCAGTATTTT. Translating gives CASSETGGRTDTQYF.

This chain uses TRBV29-1 with TRBJ1-2; 9 bases agree with TRBD1. Germline V gives CDR1 SQVTM, CDR2 ANQGSEA. This CDR3 comprises 14 residues. The trim removed 5 bases at V and 3 bases at J, leaving 7 bases unmatched. The CDR3 region is CSVTGTGYDYGYTF. The CDR3, as DNA: TGCAGCGTTACGGGGACAGGGTATGACTATGGCTACACCTTC.

The chain combines TRBV5-1 with TRBJ2-3; 8 bases align to TRBD2. CDR3 length: 14 amino acids. The V segment lost 6 bases and the J segment 0 bases; nucleotides outside the gene matches: 3. Germline V gene data show CDR1 as SGHRS and CDR2 as YFSETQ. The CDR3 protein is CASMERGSTDTQYF. CDR3 DNA sequence: TGCGCCAGCATGGAGCGGGGGAGCACAGATACGCAGTATTTT. Combining the CDR3 with reference TRBV5-1 and TRBJ2-3 gives the whole variable domain KAGVTQTPRYLIKTRGQQVTLSCSPISGHRSVSWYQQTPGQGLQFLFEYFSETQRNKGNFPGRFSGRQFSNSRSEMNVSTLELGDSALYLCASMERGSTDTQYFGPGTRLTVL.

V and J are TRBV6-5 and TRBJ2-7; TRBD1 is a possible D gene (6 bases). V shed 4 bases and J shed 3 bases, with 13 bases lying between them. This CDR3 spans 14 amino acids. The germline CDR1 and CDR2 sequences are MNHEY and SVGAGI. The CDR3 sequence is CASSSLTGIYEQYF. In nucleotides, the CDR3 is TGTGCCAGCAGTTCCCTGACAGGAATCTACGAGCAGTACTTC.

The V gene is TRBV6-5, the J gene TRBJ1-6; D possibly corresponds to TRBD1 (5 bases). The CDR3 has 13 amino acids. Germline V gene data show CDR1 as MNHEY and CDR2 as SVGAGI. With 8 bases removed from V and 6 bases from J, the gap between germline ends came to 11 bases. CDR3 residues: CASGAVSNSPLHF. DNA for the CDR3: TGTGCCAGCGGGGCAGTCAGTAATTCACCCCTCCACTTT.

The V and J genes are TRBV29-1 and TRBJ2-5, with 7 bases matching TRBD1. The CDR3 sequence is 12 residues long. V gave up 6 bases and J gave up 5 bases; unmatched junction bases: 6. Germline values: CDR1 SQVTM, CDR2 ANQGSEA. The CDR3 loop reads CSVPTGEETQYF. CDR3 in DNA: TGCAGCGTCCCTACAGGGGAGGAGACCCAGTACTTC.

This clone was seen a few times. An end of the junction differs from the germline gene, which may be a read error. This chain connects TRBV19 to TRBJ1-2, with no clear D. Germline V gene sequence: CDR1 LNHDA, CDR2 SQIVND (reference sequence). The CDR3 is made up of 8 amino acids. Here the CDR3 DNA reads TGTGCCAGTAGTGCTCCCGGGTTC. Translated: CASSAPGF.

DNA of the CDR3: TGCAGCGCCGGGGGGGGGACTAGCCGGCGGCAGTACTTC. Translation: CSAGGGTSRRQYF. V and J are TRBV29-1 and TRBJ2-7; 9 bases align to TRBD2. The CDR3 totals 13 residues. Germline V lookup: CDR1 SQVTM, CDR2 ANQGSEA. V lost 7 bases and J lost 9; bases outside the gene matches: 13.

The V call is TRBV7-2, the J call TRBJ2-3; tentatively, D is TRBD2 (6 bases). V was trimmed by 1 base and J by 10 bases, leaving 15 bases between them. Germline V lookup: CDR1 SGHTA, CDR2 FQGNSA. The CDR3 contains 14 residues. The CDR3 bases are TGTGCCAGCAGCTTAGTCGGTGGGGAGGTAGCGCAGTATTTT. Its translation is CASSLVGGEVAQYF.

CDR3 nucleotide sequence: TGCGCCAGCAGCCAAGGTCAGGCGCAGTATTTT. This translates into CASSQGQAQYF. The rearrangement links TRBV4-3 to TRBJ2-3; D gene ambiguous. With 1 base removed from V and 10 bases from J, the gap between germline ends came to 6 bases. The CDR3 consists of 11 residues. Germline V lookup: CDR1 LGHNA, CDR2 YSLEER.

The genes are TRBV7-9 and TRBJ1-1; D is undetermined. CDR3 length: 13 amino acids. CDR1 is SEHNR and CDR2 is FQNEAQ in the germline V gene (reference sequence). With 3 bases removed from V and 5 bases from J, the gap between germline ends came to 10 bases. The CDR3 spells CASSFLRGTEAFF. In DNA form, the CDR3 reads TGTGCCAGCAGCTTTCTGCGAGGGACTGAAGCTTTCTTT.

The chain carries TRBV27 and TRBJ1-1; D gene unclear. From germline, CDR1 is MNHEY and CDR2 SMNVEV (reference sequence). Deletions cut 5 bases from V and 1 base from J, with 8 bases between. This CDR3 is built from 13 residues. CDR3: CASSSEANTEAFF. CDR3 coding DNA: TGTGCCAGCAGTAGCGAAGCGAACACTGAAGCTTTCTTT.

The count of this clone is one. The chain couples TRBV29-1 to TRBJ1-5, with D perhaps matching TRBD1 (5 bases). V was trimmed by 2 bases and J by 9 bases, leaving 14 bases between them. CDR1 SQVTM and CDR2 ANQGSEA come from the germline V gene. CDR3 length equals 13 residues. The chain's CDR3 is CSVERTSGGPQHF. Written as DNA, the CDR3 is TGCAGCGTTGAACGGACATCGGGAGGGCCCCAGCATTTT.

The chain has TRBV12-5 and TRBJ2-7, with TRBD1 matching 8 bases. The CDR3 totals 16 residues. Trimming removed 0 bases from V and 4 bases from J; junction bases left unmatched: 8. The germline gives CDR1 LGHNT, CDR2 FRNRAP. CDR3 in amino acids: CASGLVRWTGLYEQYF. The CDR3 bases are TGTGCTAGTGGTTTGGTACGATGGACAGGGTTGTACGAGCAGTACTTC.